The rows below give T cell receptor beta chains drawn from one sample of a study of T cells in Graves' hyperthyroidism and ophthalmopathy. TCRdb reanalysed the multiplex PCR reads using MiXCR and keeps one entry per CDR3 protein. Found here are about 840,000 distinct CDR3 sequences, roughly 37% of them singletons; the top ten hold around 10%. The specimen was blood. These TCRs come from a man between 18 and 35 years old with Graves' hyperthyroidism. The CDR3 runs from the conserved cysteine through the conserved F or W. A D gene is named only where the DNA matches it firmly. Clone size, where shown, is once, few, many, or a class for clones that have expanded.

D	V	size	J	DNA	CDR3
-	TRBV4-1	-	TRBJ2-7	TGCGCCAGCAGCCAAGATGGAGGGGGAGACTACGAGCAGTACTTC	CASSQDGGGDYEQYF
-	TRBV7-2	many	TRBJ2-7	TGTGCCAGCAGCTTAGACACCTACGAGCAGTACTTC	CASSLDTYEQYF
-	TRBV10-3	-	TRBJ2-7	TGTGCCATCAGTGAGTCGGGCACGAACCCCGTCCACGAGCAGTACTTC	CAISESGTNPVHEQYF
-	TRBV5-1	-	TRBJ1-4	TGCGCCAGCAGCATCGGACGGGAGATTACTAATGAAAAACTGTTTTTT	CASSIGREITNEKLFF
-	TRBV6-6	few	TRBJ1-1	TGTGCCAGCAGTTACCAAGGTACTGGGAATGAAGCTTTCTTT	CASSYQGTGNEAFF
TRBD2	TRBV6-5	few	TRBJ2-7	TGTGCCAGCAGTTACAGGCTAGCGGGAGCCGAGCAGTACTTC	CASSYRLAGAEQYF
TRBD2	TRBV7-8	many	TRBJ2-7	TGTGCCAGCAGCGACGACGGGACTAGCGGGGGGATCTACGAGCAGTACTTC	CASSDDGTSGGIYEQYF
TRBD1	TRBV5-1	many	TRBJ1-5	TGCGCCAGCAGCCCCGGGACAGAACGCAATCAGCCCCAGCATTTT	CASSPGTERNQPQHF
-	TRBV7-6	-	TRBJ2-6	TGTGCCAGCAGTTTATCGGGCAGGTTGGACACTGAAGCTTTC	CASSLSGRLDTEAF
TRBD2	TRBV10-3	-	TRBJ2-7	TGTGCCAGTACTGCTCGTGTAGCGGGGCGAGATTACGAGCAGTACTTC	CASTARVAGRDYEQYF
TRBD1	TRBV7-2	few	TRBJ2-7	TGTGCCAGCAGCTTAGAGGTCGGGACAGGGACCTACGAGCAGTACTTC	CASSLEVGTGTYEQYF
-	TRBV29-1	many	TRBJ2-2	TGCAGCGTTGAGGAAGATCCGAACACCGGGGAGCTGTTTTTT	CSVEEDPNTGELFF
-	TRBV11-2	few	TRBJ2-5	TGTGCCAGCAGCCGCAACACCGGGAGTACTCAAGAGACCCAGTACTTC	CASSRNTGSTQETQYF
-	TRBV29-1	-	TRBJ2-3	TGCAGCGTTGAGTCGGGACTGGAACCAGATACGCAGTATTTT	CSVESGLEPDTQYF
-	TRBV7-9	many	TRBJ2-5	TGTGCCAGCAGCTTAGAGGGCCACGCGGAGACCCAGTACTTC	CASSLEGHAETQYF
-	TRBV5-1	-	TRBJ1-2	TGCGCCAGCAGCTTGGGTTTCTACTATGGCTACACCTTC	CASSLGFYYGYTF
-	TRBV7-2	many	TRBJ1-1	TGTGCCAGCAGCTTGGACGGGACGGGGGGGACTGAAGCTTTCTTT	CASSLDGTGGTEAFF
TRBD1	TRBV5-4	-	TRBJ2-5	TGTGCCAGCAGCGCGCCCGGGACAGGGCGGGAAGAGACCCAGTACTTC	CASSAPGTGREETQYF
TRBD1	TRBV7-2	once	TRBJ2-7	TGTGCCAGCACCCCTGACAGGGGCCCGCCTTACGAGCAGTACTTC	CASTPDRGPPYEQYF
TRBD1	TRBV29-1	-	TRBJ1-1	TGCAGCGTTGCTGGGACAGGGCGCACTGAAGCTTTCTTT	CSVAGTGRTEAFF
-	TRBV20-1	few	TRBJ2-2	TGCAGTGCTAGAACCGGGACTGGGGGCGGGGAGCTGTTTTTT	CSARTGTGGGELFF
-	TRBV24-1	many	TRBJ2-7	TGTGCCACCAGGGCCGCCGGTGCCTACGAGCAGTACTTC	CATRAAGAYEQYF
TRBD2	TRBV7-2	-	TRBJ2-2	TGTGCCAGCAGAAACCGGGGGGAGTCGACCGGGGAGCTGTTTTTT	CASRNRGESTGELFF
TRBD1	TRBV4-1	few	TRBJ1-1	TGCGCCAGCAGCCAAGCGTGGGACAGGAACACTGAAGCTTTCTTT	CASSQAWDRNTEAFF
TRBD1	TRBV13	few	TRBJ1-6	TGTGCCAGCAGCACGACGGGGACAGGGTCACCCCTCCACTTT	CASSTTGTGSPLHF
-	TRBV6-6	-	TRBJ2-7	TGTGCCAGCAGTTACAACCGGGCCTTGGGTGGCGAGCAGTACTTC	CASSYNRALGGEQYF
-	TRBV7-9	many	TRBJ2-5	TGTGCCAGCAGCTTGAGTGGGAAAGAGACCCAGTACTTC	CASSLSGKETQYF
-	TRBV13	few	TRBJ2-7	TGTGCCAGCAGCTTCGGGGACGACTACGAGCGGTACTTC	CASSFGDDYERYF
TRBD1	TRBV6-1	-	TRBJ1-2	TGTGCCAGCAGTAAGCTTGGGACAGGGGATGGCTACACCTTC	CASSKLGTGDGYTF